This T cell receptor beta chain came from a study of blood T cell repertoires in COVID-19. Trimming at V came to 6 bases and at J to 2 bases, leaving 4 bases not matched to a gene. The CDR3 length is 13 residues. Germline lookup yields CDR1 MDHEN and CDR2 SYDVKM. Authors' methods: Nucleated cell counts were estimated from reference gene primer amplification. The assay was immunoSEQ multiplex PCR, and TCRdb's table has in-frame clones only and misses some. That table furnishes V, J and clone size, whereas the DNA furnished D and trimming. This table holds 200,000 to 250,000 clones, about four fifths found once.

The V gene is TRBV28, the J gene TRBJ2-7; 7 nucleotides align to TRBD1. Source material: peripheral blood. The sequence derives from a woman older than 75 with acute or convalescent COVID-19. The CDR3: CASRGTATYEQYF. DNA of the CDR3: TGTGCCAGCAGGGGGACAGCTACCTACGAGCAGTACTTC.